One sample yielded the 25 T cell receptor beta chains listed below, sequenced in a study of blood T cell repertoires in COVID-19. Clones were read by immunoSEQ multiplex PCR, and TCRdb kept only the in-frame ones, dropping some. The profile shows around 250,000 clones, 70% to 90% of them singletons. Sequenced input: PBMCs or T cells enriched from blood (not recorded which). The receptors originated from a woman aged 40 to 50 with acute COVID-19.

The J gene is TRBJ2-1, the V gene TRBV11-2, with a tentative D call TRBD1 (7 bases). V was shortened by 7 bases and J by 3 bases, with 19 bases between the two germline ends. The CDR3 sequence is 16 residues long. Germline V gene data show CDR1 as SGHAT and CDR2 as FQNNGV. In DNA form, the CDR3 reads TGTGCCAGCACCGTCGGGAACAGGGGAGGCTACAATGAGCAGTTCTTC. It specifies CASTVGNRGGYNEQFF.

This sequence joins TRBV5-5 and TRBJ2-1; the D is unclear. The length of the CDR3 is 15 residues. Trimming stripped 4 bases from V and 6 bases from J, with 17 bases between. Germline values: CDR1 SGHKS, CDR2 YYEKEE (reference sequence). CDR3 coding DNA: TGTGCCAGCAGCCCGTCATTCAGTTTATCCAATGAGCAGTTCTTC. This sequence encodes CASSPSFSLSNEQFF.

This rearrangement joins TRBV18 to TRBJ1-2; D is unresolved. V was shortened by 0 bases and J by 8 bases, with 19 bases between the two germline ends. Germline V CDR1 and CDR2: KGHSH, LQKENI. This CDR3 has 16 amino acids. CDR3 coding DNA: TGTGCCAGCTCACCACCTCTTAACGAGGGCTTTGGGGGCTACACCTTC. This encodes CASSPPLNEGFGGYTF.

V gene TRBV5-1 combines with J gene TRBJ2-3, with a tentative D call TRBD2 (6 bases). The CDR3 is 15 amino acids. The germline CDR1 and CDR2 sequences are SGHRS and YFSETQ. V was clipped by 0 bases and J by 0 bases, with 8 bases between them. The CDR3, as DNA: TGCGCCAGCAGCTTGGCGGGAGAGAGCACAGATACGCAGTATTTT. It yields the protein CASSLAGESTDTQYF.

This clone was observed a single time. The V gene is TRBV7-2, the J gene TRBJ2-7; TRBD1 agrees at 8 bases. Unmatched junction bases numbered 2, after V lost 1 base and J lost 6 bases. This CDR3 contains 13 residues. Germline V gene lookup returns CDR1 SGHTA and CDR2 FQGNSA. The DNA for the CDR3 is TGTGCCAGCAGCTTAGGGACAGGGTTCGAGCAGTACGTC. This gives the protein CASSLGTGFEQYV.

J is TRBJ2-3 and V is TRBV2, with 7 nucleotides matching TRBD2. This CDR3 is 16 amino acids long. Trimming removed 2 bases from V and 1 base from J; junction bases left unmatched: 6. The germline gives CDR1 SNHLY, CDR2 FYNNEI. The CDR3 coding sequence is TGTGCCAGCAGTGAAAGGGCGGGAGTGGGCACAGATACGCAGTATTTT. It is translated as CASSERAGVGTDTQYF.

The chain combines TRBV3-1 (or the pseudogene TRBV3-2) with TRBJ2-1, with 10 bases aligning to TRBD1. Germline V gives CDR1 LGHDT, CDR2 YNNKEL (reference sequence). The ends lost 4 bases at V and 3 bases at J; junction bases unmatched: 3. The CDR3 sequence is 15 residues long. CDR3 in amino acids: CASSRDRGLYNEQFF. CDR3 DNA: TGTGCCAGCAGCCGAGACAGGGGGCTCTACAATGAGCAGTTCTTC.

The rearrangement joins TRBV19 to TRBJ1-5; no clear D. CDR1 and CDR2 from the germline V gene are LNHDA and SQIVND (reference sequence). Trimming took 1 base from V and 2 from J, leaving 9 bases between them. The CDR3 has 15 amino acids. The CDR3, as DNA: TGTGCCAGTAGTATAGGGGCGATTGGCAATCAGCCCCAGCATTTT. Amino acid sequence: CASSIGAIGNQPQHF.

This sequence joins TRBV5-1 and TRBJ2-1; 8 bases agree with TRBD2. This CDR3 region has 17 residues. The germline V gene encodes CDR1 SGHRS and CDR2 YFSETQ. Unmatched junction bases numbered 13, after V lost 4 bases and J lost 4 bases. CDR3: CASSPREGVILYNEQFF. CDR3 in DNA: TGCGCCAGCAGCCCTCGGGAGGGGGTAATATTATACAATGAGCAGTTCTTC.

V gene TRBV9 combines with J gene TRBJ2-7; D remains unclear. The CDR3 sequence is 13 residues long. Germline V gives CDR1 SGDLS, CDR2 YYNGEE. Trimming removed 4 bases from V and 5 bases from J, with 13 bases in between. CDR3 protein: CASSPDMVNEQYF. In nucleotides, the CDR3 is TGTGCCAGCAGCCCAGATATGGTCAACGAGCAGTACTTC.

The CDR3 DNA reads TGCGCCAGCAGCCCCCTCGTAGGGGCGAACACCGGGGAGCTGTTTTTT. Protein product: CASSPLVGANTGELFF. This sequence joins TRBV5-1 and TRBJ2-2, with D perhaps TRBD1 (5 bases). This CDR3 has 16 amino acids. The V gene lost 4 bases and the J gene lost 0 bases, with 13 bases spanning the gap. CDR1 and CDR2 from the germline V gene are SGHRS and YFSETQ.

This chain links TRBV6-5 with TRBJ2-7; D may be TRBD1 (6 bases). V was cut by 5 bases and J by 2 bases, with 10 bases left in between. The CDR3 loop spans 13 amino acids. CDR1 MNHEY and CDR2 SVGAGI come from the germline V gene. The CDR3 sequence is CASSPGDPYEQYF. The CDR3, as DNA: TGTGCCAGCAGTCCAGGGGACCCCTACGAGCAGTACTTC.

This clone has only one observation. This rearrangement joins TRBV6-2 or TRBV6-3 to TRBJ2-7, with 8 positions matching TRBD2. CDR3 length: 16 amino acids. Germline lookup yields CDR1 MNHEY and CDR2 SVGEGT. With V trimmed by 1 base and J by 6 bases, 11 bases remained unmatched. The CDR3 coding sequence is TGTGCCAGCAGTTACTTATACGCAGCGGGAGTAAGCGAGCAGTACGTC. It encodes CASSYLYAAGVSEQYV.

The table lists this clone with a few counts. J is TRBJ2-1 and V is TRBV7-6; 8 bases are a match to TRBD1. V was pared by 5 bases and J by 9 bases, with 12 bases of the junction left unmatched. CDR1 and CDR2 (germline): SGHVS, FNYEAQ. This CDR3 is built from 15 residues. The DNA for the CDR3 is TGTGCCAGCAGCCTACGGACAGGGAGTAGCAGTGAGCAGTTCTTC. Residues: CASSLRTGSSSEQFF.

The gene calls are TRBV6-4 and TRBJ1-1; TRBD1 agrees at 7 bases. The CDR3 contains 13 residues. The ends lost 2 bases at V and 7 bases at J; junction bases unmatched: 4. From germline, CDR1 is MRHNA and CDR2 SNTAGT. CDR3 DNA: TGTGCCAGCAGTGACACTCAGGGGGGTGAAGCTTTCTTT. Translating gives CASSDTQGGEAFF.

This sequence joins TRBV28 and TRBJ2-3; 8 bases match TRBD2. This CDR3 is 15 amino acids long. V lost 2 bases and J lost 4; bases outside the gene matches: 5. Germline V gene lookup returns CDR1 MDHEN and CDR2 SYDVKM. Here the CDR3 reads CASSLRTSMADTQYF. CDR3 coding DNA: TGTGCCAGCAGTTTAAGGACTAGCATGGCAGATACGCAGTATTTT.

The rearrangement joins TRBV29-1 to TRBJ1-2; TRBD1 matches at 8 bases. Trimming at V came to 6 bases and at J to 4 bases, leaving 7 bases not matched to a gene. CDR1 and CDR2 from the germline V gene are SQVTM and ANQGSEA. The CDR3 sequence is 13 residues long. CDR3 nucleotides: TGCAGCGTACGTAACGGGACAGGCTATGGCTACACCTTC. Encoded protein: CSVRNGTGYGYTF.

The chain recombines TRBV10-1 with TRBJ1-5; possible D gene TRBD1, 5 bases. With 4 bases removed from V and 6 bases from J, the gap between germline ends came to 10 bases. Germline lookup yields CDR1 WNHNN and CDR2 SYGVQD (reference sequence). The CDR3 totals 13 residues. The CDR3 spells CASSVERGQPQHF. In nucleotides, the CDR3 is TGCGCCAGCAGTGTCGAAAGGGGTCAGCCCCAGCATTTT.

The CDR3 bases are TGTGCCAGCAGCTTAGTGAGCCTTGTCTCTGGAAACACCATATATTTT. It is translated as CASSLVSLVSGNTIYF. The chain uses TRBV7-2 and TRBJ1-3; no definite D call. The V gene lost 1 base and the J gene lost 0 bases, with 10 bases spanning the gap. The CDR3 has 16 residues. Per the germline V gene, CDR1 is SGHTA and CDR2 is FQGNSA.

V is TRBV11-2 and J is TRBJ2-6, with 8 nucleotides matching TRBD1. Germline-derived CDR1 and CDR2 are SGHAT and FQNNGV. This CDR3 has 19 amino acids. V trimming: 1 base; J trimming: 0 bases; junction bases outside the gene matches: 8. The CDR3 coding sequence is TGTGCCAGCAGCTTAGGAGTTGGGACAGGATACTCTGGGGCCAACGTCCTGACTTTC. As protein: CASSLGVGTGYSGANVLTF.

The chain uses TRBV28 and TRBJ2-3; 10 bases match TRBD1. CDR3 size: 17 residues. From germline, CDR1 is MDHEN and CDR2 SYDVKM. The V segment lost 7 bases and the J segment 3 bases; nucleotides outside the gene matches: 13. DNA for the CDR3: TGTGCCAGCATCCCTATAGGGACAGGGGTTGGGACAGATACGCAGTATTTT. As protein: CASIPIGTGVGTDTQYF.

The chain uses TRBV30 and TRBJ1-1; the match to TRBD1 covers 8 bases. The CDR3 sequence is 18 residues long. Germline CDR1 and CDR2: GTSNPN and SVGIG (reference sequence). After removal of 0 bases from V and 4 bases from J, the junction contained 16 bases not matched to a gene. CDR3 sequence reads: CAWSVSRQGIFSRTEAFF. The CDR3 coding sequence is TGTGCCTGGAGTGTTTCGAGACAGGGGATTTTCTCTCGCACTGAAGCTTTCTTT. Looking up the rest from reference TRBV30 and TRBJ1-1 gives the full variable domain: SQTIHQWPATLVQPVGSPLSLECTVEGTSNPNLYWYRQAAGRGLQLLFYSVGIGQISSEVPQNLSASRPQDRQFILSSKKLLLSDSGFYLCAWSVSRQGIFSRTEAFFGQGTRLTVV.

V is TRBV28 and J is TRBJ2-1; 8 nucleotides line up with TRBD2. Trimming took 4 bases from V and 2 from J; bases not matched to a gene: 7. CDR1 and CDR2 (germline): MDHEN, SYDVKM. This CDR3 is 16 amino acids long. This CDR3 is CASSSPGGATYNEQFF. The CDR3, as DNA: TGTGCCAGCAGTTCCCCGGGAGGGGCCACCTACAATGAGCAGTTCTTC.

The rearrangement uses TRBV6-7 and TRBJ1-1; a weak D match, TRBD1 (5 bases). TRBV6-7 is classed as an ORF, of uncertain function. This CDR3 has 15 amino acids. Trimming took off 2 bases at V and 1 base at J, with 11 bases between the two ends. The CDR3 bases are TGTGCCAGCAGTTACAAACCTACAGGGAACACTGAAGCTTTCTTT. Its protein product is CASSYKPTGNTEAFF.

The chain links TRBV19 to TRBJ2-1, with D possibly matching TRBD2 (6 bases). Trimming removed 5 bases at V and 7 bases at J, with 18 bases between. Per germline, CDR1 LNHDA and CDR2 SQIVND (reference sequence). The CDR3 contains 15 residues. The CDR3 bases are TGTGCCAGTAGTGAGGTGGCCAGGGAGGTTAATGAGCAGTTCTTC. This gives the protein CASSEVAREVNEQFF.